This record covers a single T cell receptor (beta chain). These data are taken from a study of blood T cell repertoires in COVID-19. The protocol was immunoSEQ multiplex PCR, while the TCRdb copy is restricted to in-frame clones and leaves out a portion. The repertoire consists of 180,000 or so clones, with more than 75% occurring once and the leading ten covering roughly an eighth. CDR1 and CDR2 from the germline V gene are SEHNR and FQNEAQ (reference sequence). The CDR3 is 16 residues long. After removal of 7 bases from V and 5 bases from J, the junction contained 13 bases not matched to a gene. Sample: PBMCs or T cells enriched from blood (not recorded which). The TCR sequence derives from a man aged 60-69 years who had been exposed to COVID-19. This rearrangement joins TRBV7-9 to TRBJ2-2, with 7 bases identical to TRBD2. The CDR3 spells CASTRFGAGVTGELFF. For the CDR3, the DNA is TGTGCCAGCACCCGGTTTGGGGCGGGAGTAACCGGGGAGCTGTTTTTT.